The rows below give T cell receptor beta chains drawn from one sample of a study of cytomegalovirus exposure and HLA in healthy donors. Produced via immunoSEQ multiplex PCR; TCRdb's table is partial and in-frame only. The sample has about 120,000 clones, about 80% seen once. Source material: PBMCs. These receptors were collected from a man aged 30 to 45 in good health and CMV-seropositive. The CDR3 runs from the conserved cysteine through the conserved F or W. The order of the fields is D gene, clone size, J gene, V gene, CDR3 protein, CDR3 DNA. D genes are given only for firm matches. The size field is filled for only some rows; it gives once, few, many or a size class.

d_call: NA; clone_size: NA; j_call: TRBJ1-3; v_call: TRBV11-2; cdr3_aa: CASRKSRDYSGNTIYF; cdr3_nt: TGTGCCAGCAGAAAGTCTCGCGACTACTCTGGAAACACCATATATTTT
d_call: TRBD1; clone_size: NA; j_call: TRBJ1-2; v_call: TRBV10-3; cdr3_aa: CAISELRTGLDYGYTF; cdr3_nt: TGTGCCATCAGTGAGTTACGGACAGGGTTGGACTATGGCTACACCTTC
d_call: NA; clone_size: NA; j_call: TRBJ1-2; v_call: TRBV4-3; cdr3_aa: CASSQDLGLERYTF; cdr3_nt: TGCGCCAGCAGCCAAGATCTCGGACTTGAGCGCTACACCTTC
d_call: TRBD2; clone_size: once; j_call: TRBJ2-1; v_call: TRBV11-2; cdr3_aa: CASSHPGLVNEQFF; cdr3_nt: TGTGCCAGCAGCCATCCGGGACTAGTAAATGAGCAGTTCTTC
d_call: NA; clone_size: few; j_call: TRBJ2-2; v_call: TRBV9; cdr3_aa: CASSVERTGNTGELFF; cdr3_nt: TGTGCCAGCAGCGTAGAGCGAACAGGAAACACCGGGGAGCTGTTTTTT
d_call: NA; clone_size: once; j_call: TRBJ2-7; v_call: TRBV7-2; cdr3_aa: CASSFSTVSRTEQYF; cdr3_nt: TGTGCCAGCAGCTTTTCGACAGTATCTCGTACGGAGCAGTACTTC
d_call: NA; clone_size: NA; j_call: TRBJ2-1; v_call: TRBV15; cdr3_aa: CATSRDPLWGDEQFF; cdr3_nt: TGTGCCACCAGCAGAGATCCGTTATGGGGCGATGAGCAGTTCTTC
d_call: NA; clone_size: NA; j_call: TRBJ2-4; v_call: TRBV30; cdr3_aa: CAWGWKGDSVQYF; cdr3_nt: TGTGCCTGGGGCTGGAAAGGGGATTCGGTTCAGTACTTC
d_call: NA; clone_size: NA; j_call: TRBJ2-2; v_call: TRBV7-6; cdr3_aa: CASSRNGVGGTGELFF; cdr3_nt: TGTGCCAGCAGCCGGAACGGGGTAGGGGGCACCGGGGAGCTGTTTTTT
d_call: TRBD2; clone_size: NA; j_call: TRBJ2-3; v_call: TRBV18; cdr3_aa: CASSPPLAGHTDTQYF; cdr3_nt: TGTGCCAGCTCACCTCCCCTAGCGGGACACACAGATACGCAGTATTTT
d_call: NA; clone_size: few; j_call: TRBJ1-5; v_call: TRBV4-3; cdr3_aa: CASSQDTGINQPQHF; cdr3_nt: TGCGCCAGCAGCCAAGATACAGGGATAAATCAGCCCCAGCATTTT
d_call: NA; clone_size: NA; j_call: TRBJ1-2; v_call: TRBV5-6; cdr3_aa: CASSFMGGDSNYGYTF; cdr3_nt: TGTGCCAGCAGCTTTATGGGGGGGGACTCTAACTATGGCTACACCTTC
d_call: NA; clone_size: NA; j_call: TRBJ1-1; v_call: TRBV30; cdr3_aa: CVYARGVGTEAFF; cdr3_nt: TGTGTCTACGCCAGGGGCGTGGGCACTGAAGCTTTCTTT
d_call: TRBD1; clone_size: NA; j_call: TRBJ1-1; v_call: TRBV9; cdr3_aa: CASSVDRGEAFF; cdr3_nt: TGTGCCAGCAGCGTGGACAGGGGAGAGGCTTTCTTT
d_call: NA; clone_size: NA; j_call: TRBJ2-5; v_call: TRBV30; cdr3_aa: CAWSRMTGQETQYF; cdr3_nt: TGTGCCTGGAGTCGGATGACGGGGCAAGAGACCCAGTACTTC
d_call: NA; clone_size: once; j_call: TRBJ2-3; v_call: TRBV11-2; cdr3_aa: CASSLDRRTQYF; cdr3_nt: TGTGCCAGCAGCTTAGATCGTCGTACGCAGTATTTT
d_call: NA; clone_size: few; j_call: TRBJ1-1; v_call: TRBV28; cdr3_aa: CASSARAGFAFF; cdr3_nt: TGTGCCAGCAGTGCCAGGGCCGGGTTCGCTTTCTTT
d_call: TRBD1; clone_size: NA; j_call: TRBJ1-2; v_call: TRBV27; cdr3_aa: CASSRDQTGYFNYGYTF; cdr3_nt: TGTGCCAGCAGTCGGGATCAGACAGGGTATTTCAACTATGGCTACACCTTC
d_call: NA; clone_size: NA; j_call: TRBJ2-3; v_call: TRBV18; cdr3_aa: CASSPQQQGDTQYF; cdr3_nt: TGTGCCAGCTCACCACAACAACAGGGAGATACGCAGTATTTT
d_call: NA; clone_size: NA; j_call: TRBJ2-7; v_call: TRBV5-6; cdr3_aa: CASSLGGAPWEQYF; cdr3_nt: TGTGCCAGCAGCCTAGGCGGGGCCCCCTGGGAGCAGTACTTC
d_call: NA; clone_size: NA; j_call: TRBJ2-3; v_call: TRBV21-1; cdr3_aa: CARIPKPTSGRGCGTDTQYF; cdr3_nt: TGTGCCAGAATCCCGAAACCGACTAGCGGGAGAGGATGCGGCACAGATACGCAGTATTTT
d_call: TRBD2; clone_size: NA; j_call: TRBJ2-1; v_call: TRBV29-1; cdr3_aa: CSVGTSESSYNEQFF; cdr3_nt: TGCAGCGTGGGGACTAGCGAAAGCTCCTACAATGAGCAGTTCTTC
d_call: TRBD1; clone_size: NA; j_call: TRBJ2-6; v_call: TRBV27; cdr3_aa: CASSPIGGQEYAGANVLTF; cdr3_nt: TGTGCCAGCAGTCCCATAGGGGGACAGGAATACGCTGGGGCCAACGTCCTGACTTTC
d_call: TRBD2; clone_size: NA; j_call: TRBJ2-2; v_call: TRBV14; cdr3_aa: CASSQLPMTSGGTAGELFF; cdr3_nt: TGTGCCAGCAGCCAACTACCGATGACTAGCGGGGGAACGGCCGGGGAGCTGTTTTTT
d_call: NA; clone_size: NA; j_call: TRBJ2-7; v_call: TRBV7-9; cdr3_aa: CSSSQQGNEQYF; cdr3_nt: TGTTCCAGCAGCCAACAGGGAAACGAGCAGTACTTC
d_call: NA; clone_size: NA; j_call: TRBJ2-7; v_call: TRBV5-6; cdr3_aa: CASSFSDLAYEQYF; cdr3_nt: TGTGCCAGCAGCTTCTCAGACTTAGCCTACGAGCAGTACTTC
d_call: TRBD1; clone_size: NA; j_call: TRBJ2-7; v_call: TRBV10-3; cdr3_aa: CAIRGDRGLSYEQYF; cdr3_nt: TGTGCCATCAGGGGGGACAGGGGGCTATCCTACGAGCAGTACTTC
d_call: TRBD1; clone_size: NA; j_call: TRBJ2-7; v_call: TRBV12-5; cdr3_aa: CASGFRTGGPYEQYF; cdr3_nt: TGTGCTAGTGGTTTCAGGACAGGGGGCCCCTACGAGCAGTACTTC
d_call: TRBD1; clone_size: few; j_call: TRBJ1-2; v_call: TRBV9; cdr3_aa: CASSDSGGRQGYYGYTF; cdr3_nt: TGTGCCAGCAGCGATAGCGGGGGTAGACAGGGATACTATGGCTACACCTTC
d_call: TRBD1; clone_size: NA; j_call: TRBJ1-2; v_call: TRBV11-3; cdr3_aa: CASSLDQGANYGYTF; cdr3_nt: TGTGCCAGCAGCTTAGATCAGGGGGCTAACTATGGCTACACCTTC
d_call: TRBD2; clone_size: NA; j_call: TRBJ2-4; v_call: TRBV15; cdr3_aa: CATSRGLAATKAKNIQYF; cdr3_nt: TGTGCCACCAGCAGAGGACTAGCGGCCACGAAGGCCAAAAACATTCAGTACTTC
d_call: TRBD1; clone_size: once; j_call: TRBJ2-7; v_call: TRBV4-1; cdr3_aa: CASSQAWYGTGSYEQYF; cdr3_nt: TGCGCCAGCAGCCAAGCTTGGTATGGGACAGGGTCCTACGAGCAGTACTTC
d_call: NA; clone_size: NA; j_call: TRBJ1-1; v_call: TRBV4-1; cdr3_aa: CASSLEPAWSTEAFF; cdr3_nt: TGCGCCAGCAGCCTAGAACCTGCGTGGAGCACTGAAGCTTTCTTT
d_call: NA; clone_size: NA; j_call: TRBJ2-7; v_call: TRBV7-9; cdr3_aa: CASSKQGYEQYF; cdr3_nt: TGTGCCAGCAGCAAACAGGGATACGAGCAGTACTTC
d_call: TRBD2; clone_size: NA; j_call: TRBJ2-5; v_call: TRBV11-3; cdr3_aa: CASSLSKRGRETQYF; cdr3_nt: TGTGCCAGCAGCTTATCGAAGCGGGGTCGGGAGACCCAGTACTTC
d_call: NA; clone_size: NA; j_call: TRBJ1-5; v_call: TRBV7-6; cdr3_aa: CASSFRGNQPQHF; cdr3_nt: TGTGCCAGCAGCTTCCGGGGCAATCAGCCCCAGCATTTT